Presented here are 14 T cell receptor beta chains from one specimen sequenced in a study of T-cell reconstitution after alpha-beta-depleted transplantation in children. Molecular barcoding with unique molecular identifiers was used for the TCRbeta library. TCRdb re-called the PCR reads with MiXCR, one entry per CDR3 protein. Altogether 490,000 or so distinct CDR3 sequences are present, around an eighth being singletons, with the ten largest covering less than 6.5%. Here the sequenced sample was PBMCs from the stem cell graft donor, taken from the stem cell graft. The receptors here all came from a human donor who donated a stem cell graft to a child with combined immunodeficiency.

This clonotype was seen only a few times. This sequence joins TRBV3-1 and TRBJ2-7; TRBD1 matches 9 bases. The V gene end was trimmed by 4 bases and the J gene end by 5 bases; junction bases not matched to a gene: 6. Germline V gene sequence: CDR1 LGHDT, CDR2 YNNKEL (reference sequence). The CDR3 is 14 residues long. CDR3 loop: CASSRGDRVDEQYF. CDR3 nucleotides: TGTGCCAGCAGCCGCGGGGACAGGGTTGACGAGCAGTACTTC.

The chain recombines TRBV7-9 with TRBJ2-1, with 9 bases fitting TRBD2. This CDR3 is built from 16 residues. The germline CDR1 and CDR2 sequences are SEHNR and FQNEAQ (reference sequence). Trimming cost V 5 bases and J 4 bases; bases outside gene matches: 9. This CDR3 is CASSPMTSGKYNEQFF. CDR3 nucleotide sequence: TGTGCCAGCAGCCCTATGACTAGCGGCAAGTACAATGAGCAGTTCTTC.

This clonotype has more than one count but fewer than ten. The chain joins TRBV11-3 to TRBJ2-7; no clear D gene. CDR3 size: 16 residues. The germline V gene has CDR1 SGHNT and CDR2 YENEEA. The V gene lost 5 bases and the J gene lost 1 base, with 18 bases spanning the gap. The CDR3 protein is CASSPRLRTSSYEQYF. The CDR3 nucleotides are TGTGCCAGCAGCCCACGCCTCCGGACGAGTTCCTACGAGCAGTACTTC.

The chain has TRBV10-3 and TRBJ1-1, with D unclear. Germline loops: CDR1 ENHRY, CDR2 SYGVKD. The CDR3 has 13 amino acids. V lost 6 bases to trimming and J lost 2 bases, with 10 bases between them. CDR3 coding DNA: TGTGCCATCAGGGACGGGAGTAACACTGAAGCTTTCTTT. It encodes CAIRDGSNTEAFF.

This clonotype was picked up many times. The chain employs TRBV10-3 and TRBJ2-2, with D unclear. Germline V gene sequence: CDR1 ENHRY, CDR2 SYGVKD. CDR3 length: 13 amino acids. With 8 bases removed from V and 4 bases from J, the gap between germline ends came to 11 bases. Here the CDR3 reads CAIGVSSTGELFF. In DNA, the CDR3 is TGTGCCATCGGCGTCAGCTCCACCGGGGAGCTGTTTTTT.

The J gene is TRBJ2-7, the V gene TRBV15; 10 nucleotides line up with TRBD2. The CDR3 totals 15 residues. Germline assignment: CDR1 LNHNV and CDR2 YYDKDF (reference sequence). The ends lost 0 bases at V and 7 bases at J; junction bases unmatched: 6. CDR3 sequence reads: CATSRETSGPWEQYF. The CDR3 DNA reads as TGTGCCACCAGCAGAGAGACTAGCGGGCCGTGGGAGCAGTACTTC.

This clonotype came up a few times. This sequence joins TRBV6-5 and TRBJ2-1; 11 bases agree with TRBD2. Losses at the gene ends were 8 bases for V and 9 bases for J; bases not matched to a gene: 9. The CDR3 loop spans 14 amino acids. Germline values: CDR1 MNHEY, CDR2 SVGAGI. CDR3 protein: CASVNSGGAFEQFF. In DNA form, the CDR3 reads TGTGCCAGCGTTAATAGCGGGGGGGCATTTGAGCAGTTCTTC.

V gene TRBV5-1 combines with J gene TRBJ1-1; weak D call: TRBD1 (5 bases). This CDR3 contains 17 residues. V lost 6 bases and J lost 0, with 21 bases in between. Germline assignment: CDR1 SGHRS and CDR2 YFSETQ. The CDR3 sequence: CASTPRRLGQMNTEAFF. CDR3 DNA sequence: TGCGCCAGCACCCCGAGGCGGTTGGGGCAGATGAACACTGAAGCTTTCTTT.

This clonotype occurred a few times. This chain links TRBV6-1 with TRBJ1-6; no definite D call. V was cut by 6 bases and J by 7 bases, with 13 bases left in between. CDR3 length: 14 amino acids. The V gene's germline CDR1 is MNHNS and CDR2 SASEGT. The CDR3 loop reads CASRSGRQNSPLHF. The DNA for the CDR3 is TGTGCCAGCAGATCCGGACGGCAAAATTCACCCCTCCACTTT.

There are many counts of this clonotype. The CDR3 nucleotides are TGTGCCAGCAGCTTCGGACGGTACAATGAGCAGTTCTTC. Protein product: CASSFGRYNEQFF. The V call is TRBV7-2, the J call TRBJ2-1; D unresolved. Trimming left V 3 bases short and J 4 bases short, with 7 bases between. The germline gives CDR1 SGHTA, CDR2 FQGNSA. This CDR3 comprises 13 residues.

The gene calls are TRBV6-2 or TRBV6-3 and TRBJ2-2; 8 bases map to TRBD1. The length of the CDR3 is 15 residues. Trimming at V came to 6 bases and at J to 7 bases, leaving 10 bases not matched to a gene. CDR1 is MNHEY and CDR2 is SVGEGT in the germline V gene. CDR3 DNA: TGTGCCAGCAGCACTCTGCGACAGGGGAACGGGGAGCTGTTTTTT. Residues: CASSTLRQGNGELFF.

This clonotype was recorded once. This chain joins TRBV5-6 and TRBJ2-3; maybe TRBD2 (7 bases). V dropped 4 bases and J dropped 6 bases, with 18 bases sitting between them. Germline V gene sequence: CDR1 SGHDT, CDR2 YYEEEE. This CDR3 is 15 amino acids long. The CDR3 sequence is CASSPRAGAGDTQYF. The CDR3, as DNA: TGTGCCAGCAGCCCCAGGGCGGGGGCAGGGGATACGCAGTATTTT.

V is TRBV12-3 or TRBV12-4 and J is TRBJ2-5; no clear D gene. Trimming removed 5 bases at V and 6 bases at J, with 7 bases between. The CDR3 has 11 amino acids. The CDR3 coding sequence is TGTGCCAGCAGTCCCGAGCAGACCCAGTACTTC. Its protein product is CASSPEQTQYF.

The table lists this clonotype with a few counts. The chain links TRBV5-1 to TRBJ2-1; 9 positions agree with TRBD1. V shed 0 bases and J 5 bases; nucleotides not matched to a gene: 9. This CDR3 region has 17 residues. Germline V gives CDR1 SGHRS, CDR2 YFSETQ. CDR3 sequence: CASSLATGTGSNNEQFF. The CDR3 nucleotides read TGCGCCAGCAGCTTGGCCACCGGGACAGGGTCGAACAATGAGCAGTTCTTC.